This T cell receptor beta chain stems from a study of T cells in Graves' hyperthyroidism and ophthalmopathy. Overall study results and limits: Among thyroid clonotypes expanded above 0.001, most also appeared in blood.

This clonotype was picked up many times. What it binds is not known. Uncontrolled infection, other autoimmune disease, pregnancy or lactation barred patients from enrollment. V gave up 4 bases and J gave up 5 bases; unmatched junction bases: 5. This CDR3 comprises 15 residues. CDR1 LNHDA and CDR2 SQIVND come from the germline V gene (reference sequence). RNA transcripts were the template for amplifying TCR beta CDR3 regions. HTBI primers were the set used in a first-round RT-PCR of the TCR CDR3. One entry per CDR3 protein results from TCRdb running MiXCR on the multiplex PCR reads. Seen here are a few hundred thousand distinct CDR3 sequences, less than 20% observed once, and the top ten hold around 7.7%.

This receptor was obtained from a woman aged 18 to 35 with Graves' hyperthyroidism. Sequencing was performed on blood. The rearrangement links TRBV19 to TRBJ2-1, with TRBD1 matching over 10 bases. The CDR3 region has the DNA TGTGCCAGTAGTAGAACCGGGACAGGGGACAATGAGCAGTTCTTC. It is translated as CASSRTGTGDNEQFF.